This entry lists 18 T cell receptor beta chains sequenced from one sample in a study of cytomegalovirus exposure and HLA in healthy donors (dated by TCRdb to between 2016 and 2019). Receptors were amplified or captured by the immunoSEQ multiplex PCR assay. As stored in TCRdb, this immuneACCESS dataset retains in-frame rearrangements with V and J assigned. A fraction of the clones does not appear; measured against another copy, unresolved V genes explain less than half of the discrepancy, and the remainder lacks a known reason. This sample gives about 74,000 clones in total; over 85% of them show up just once. Jointly, the top ten make up less than 2% of the sample. The sample taken for sequencing was PBMCs. The receptors come from a man in his late teens or twenties in good health and CMV-seropositive.

This chain joins TRBV25-1 and TRBJ1-5; D unclear. Deletions cut 1 base from V and 4 bases from J, with 8 bases between. This CDR3 region has 14 residues. Germline values: CDR1 MGHDK, CDR2 SYGVNS. The CDR3 region has the DNA TGTGCCAGCAGTGAATCGGAGGGAAATCAGCCCCAGCATTTT. It translates to CASSESEGNQPQHF.

The chain has TRBV10-3 and TRBJ2-2; the D gene is possibly TRBD2 (6 bases). This CDR3 comprises 14 residues. Germline V gene data show CDR1 as ENHRY and CDR2 as SYGVKD. V was clipped by 8 bases and J by 3 bases, with 13 bases between them. CDR3 sequence (DNA): TGTGCCATCGGGGCTGGAGGGTACACCGGGGAGCTGTTTTTT. Its protein is CAIGAGGYTGELFF.

The count of this clone is one. In DNA, the CDR3 is TGTGCCAGCAGCTCTAGCGGGAGCAGCAATGAGCAGTTCTTC. Residues: CASSSSGSSNEQFF. The chain has TRBV7-3 and TRBJ2-1, with 10 nucleotides matching TRBD2. J gave up 6 bases and V 4 bases, and 3 bases lay outside the gene matches. Germline V CDR1 and CDR2: SGHTA, FQGTGA. CDR3 length: 14 residues.

This chain joins TRBV14 and TRBJ1-1; TRBD1 aligns across 11 bases. V lost 8 bases to trimming and J lost 2 bases; unmatched junction nucleotides: 16. This CDR3 spans 18 amino acids. Germline-derived CDR1 and CDR2 are SGHDN and FVKESK. As DNA, the CDR3 is TGTGCCAGCTCCGGGACAGGGGGGCCCCTTACTCTTAACACTGAAGCTTTCTTT. It yields the protein CASSGTGGPLTLNTEAFF. The variable domain in full, completed from reference TRBV14 and TRBJ1-1, reads EAGVTQFPSHSVIEKGQTVTLRCDPISGHDNLYWYRRVMGKEIKFLLHFVKESKQDESGMPNNRFLAERTGGTYSTLKVQPAELEDSGVYFCASSGTGGPLTLNTEAFFGQGTRLTVV.

The rearrangement uses TRBV19 and TRBJ1-4, with D possibly TRBD1 on 6 matching bases. With 5 bases removed from V and 7 bases from J, the gap between germline ends came to 23 bases. The CDR3 is made up of 17 amino acids. Germline lookup yields CDR1 LNHDA and CDR2 SQIVND (reference sequence). CDR3 nucleotides: TGTGCCAGTAGTCTCCCGACGGGGGGCCCCCTTGGTGAAAAACTGTTTTTT. This sequence encodes CASSLPTGGPLGEKLFF.

This chain joins TRBV7-2 and TRBJ2-1; D may be TRBD2 (5 bases). Germline V gene lookup returns CDR1 SGHTA and CDR2 FQGNSA. The CDR3 length is 14 residues. The germline V and J ends were trimmed by 3 bases and 5 bases, with 11 bases remaining between them. The chain's CDR3 is CASSLWEWNNEQFF. The CDR3 DNA sequence: TGTGCCAGCAGCTTGTGGGAGTGGAACAATGAGCAGTTCTTC.

V gene TRBV2 combines with J gene TRBJ1-5, with D hard to call. Per the germline V gene, CDR1 is SNHLY and CDR2 is FYNNEI. V lost 6 bases and J 7 bases, leaving 13 bases between the germline ends. This CDR3 spans 13 amino acids. The CDR3 nucleotides are TGTGCCAGCAGCGTCGTGGGCTGGCAGCCCCAGCATTTT. Translation gives CASSVVGWQPQHF.

V is TRBV5-1 and J is TRBJ2-3; D is ambiguous. The germline CDR1 and CDR2 sequences are SGHRS and YFSETQ. This CDR3 has 13 amino acids. V dropped 0 bases and J dropped 5 bases, with 7 bases sitting between them. CDR3 loop: CASSLGLEDTQYF. The CDR3 bases are TGCGCCAGCAGCTTGGGCCTAGAAGATACGCAGTATTTT.

The rearrangement links TRBV9 to TRBJ2-2; D gene uncertain. V gave up 0 bases and J gave up 4 bases, with 7 bases separating them. Germline V gene lookup returns CDR1 SGDLS and CDR2 YYNGEE. This CDR3 has 14 residues. The CDR3 loop reads CASSVERTTGELFF. The CDR3 DNA reads as TGTGCCAGCAGCGTAGAGAGAACCACCGGGGAGCTGTTTTTT.

The rearrangement uses TRBV10-3 and TRBJ2-1, with D possibly being TRBD2 (5 bases). There are 15 residues in the CDR3. CDR1 and CDR2 (germline): ENHRY, SYGVKD. V shed 2 bases and J shed 4 bases, with 12 bases lying between them. The CDR3 loop is CAISEGEPGYNEQFF. The CDR3 DNA sequence: TGTGCCATCAGTGAGGGGGAGCCCGGATACAATGAGCAGTTCTTC.

The genes are TRBV6-1 and TRBJ2-7; 7 positions agree with TRBD2. The V segment lost 5 bases and the J segment 3 bases; nucleotides outside the gene matches: 4. CDR3 length: 13 amino acids. Germline V CDR1 and CDR2: MNHNS, SASEGT. This chain's CDR3 is CASSSGTNYEQYF. The CDR3 nucleotides are TGTGCCAGCAGTTCCGGGACTAACTACGAGCAGTACTTC.

CDR3 loop: CASSPSGREETQYF. The CDR3 DNA reads as TGTGCCAGCAGTCCTAGCGGGAGGGAAGAGACCCAGTACTTC. The chain carries TRBV28 and TRBJ2-5, with 12 bases aligning to TRBD2. After removal of 5 bases from V and 3 bases from J, the junction contained 1 base not matched to a gene. The length of the CDR3 is 14 residues. CDR1 is MDHEN and CDR2 is SYDVKM in the germline V gene. The full variable domain, with the rest looked up from reference TRBV28 and TRBJ2-5, is DVKVTQSSRYLVKRTGEKVFLECVQDMDHENMFWYRQDPGLGLRLIYFSYDVKMKEKGDIPEGYSVSREKKERFSLILESASTNQTSMYLCASSPSGREETQYFGPGTRLLVL.

This clone was found once. This chain links TRBV15 with TRBJ2-1; TRBD2 matches at 14 bases. The trim removed 0 bases at V and 7 bases at J, leaving 8 bases unmatched. CDR1 is LNHNV and CDR2 is YYDKDF in the germline V gene (reference sequence). CDR3 length: 18 amino acids. The CDR3 spells CATSRDLTSGRAVNEQFF. The CDR3 region has the DNA TGTGCCACCAGCAGAGATTTGACTAGCGGGAGGGCCGTGAATGAGCAGTTCTTC. Drawing the rest from reference TRBV15 and TRBJ2-1, the complete variable domain is DAMVIQNPRYQVTQFGKPVTLSCSQTLNHNVMYWYQQKSSQAPKLLFHYYDKDFNNEADTPDNFQSRRPNTSFCFLDIRSPGLGDTAMYLCATSRDLTSGRAVNEQFFGPGTRLTVL.

The rearrangement links TRBV12-5 to TRBJ2-1; 13 nucleotides line up with TRBD2. Germline V gene lookup returns CDR1 LGHNT and CDR2 FRNRAP. The CDR3 spans 20 residues. The V and J ends lost 7 bases and 4 bases, in that order; junction bases with no gene match: 19. The CDR3 reads CASAPGGLAGIRRIYNEQFF. For the CDR3, the DNA is TGTGCTAGTGCCCCAGGGGGACTAGCGGGAATTCGCCGAATATACAATGAGCAGTTCTTC.

The V and J genes are TRBV28 and TRBJ2-1; 14 bases align to TRBD2. The CDR3 spans 16 residues. V shed 4 bases and J 4 bases; nucleotides not matched to a gene: 3. Germline CDR1 reads MDHEN; CDR2 reads SYDVKM. CDR3 region: CASSSGLAGGYNEQFF. Here the CDR3 DNA reads TGTGCCAGCAGTTCAGGACTAGCGGGAGGTTACAATGAGCAGTTCTTC.

This clone has only one observation. The chain carries TRBV7-9 and TRBJ2-2, with 8 positions matching TRBD2. CDR3 length: 14 residues. After removal of 1 base from V and 6 bases from J, the junction contained 1 base not matched to a gene. Germline loops: CDR1 SEHNR, CDR2 FQNEAQ (reference sequence). DNA of the CDR3: TGTGCCAGCAGCTTAGTGCGGGAGGCCGGGGAGCTGTTTTTT. It specifies CASSLVREAGELFF.

V usage is TRBV6-1 and J usage is TRBJ2-3; D remains ambiguous. Germline CDR1 is MNHNS and CDR2 is SASEGT. This CDR3 is 14 amino acids long. Trimming left V 0 bases short and J 5 bases short, with 9 bases between. The CDR3 is CASSEARRGDTQYF. CDR3 sequence (DNA): TGTGCCAGCAGTGAAGCTAGGAGAGGAGATACGCAGTATTTT.

J is TRBJ2-5 and V is TRBV19; TRBD1 agrees at 7 bases. The germline V gene has CDR1 LNHDA and CDR2 SQIVND (reference sequence). This CDR3 is built from 13 residues. The J segment lost 4 bases and the V segment lost 9 bases, leaving 8 bases of the junction unmatched. The CDR3 protein is CARPTGQGETQYF. CDR3 nucleotide sequence: TGTGCCAGACCGACAGGGCAGGGAGAGACCCAGTACTTC.